This is a list of T cell receptor beta chains from one sample in a study of OX40 agonist ivuxolimab in advanced cancers. Profiled with immunoSEQ multiplex PCR; TCRdb holds only in-frame clones, not every one. The data show around 70,000 clones, 65% to 90% seen once. The sample in question was CD4+ or CD8+ T cells sorted from blood, obtained in a trial of the OX40 agonist ivuxolimab. The receptors stem from an adult with an advanced solid tumor such as melanoma, head and neck, liver or kidney cancer. CDR3s include the opening cysteine and the closing phenylalanine or tryptophan. D genes are given only for firm matches.

CDR3 protein	V gene	J gene	D gene
CASSKTSDRGAGELFF	TRBV10-2	TRBJ2-2	TRBD1
CASSIRQGPYEQYF	TRBV6-6	TRBJ2-7	TRBD1
CAISRDRDTEAFF	TRBV10-3	TRBJ1-1	TRBD1
CASSSGQGAYNEQFF	TRBV7-9	TRBJ2-1	TRBD1
CASSPQGGAYNEQFF	TRBV4-3	TRBJ2-1	.
CASSLQSHEQYF	TRBV18	TRBJ2-7	.
CASNKQGQGTEAFF	TRBV7-8	TRBJ1-1	TRBD1
CAWSSWGRGAEAFF	TRBV30	TRBJ1-1	.
CASSPRPYTGELFF	TRBV7-2	TRBJ2-2	.
CASSRLAGVGEQYF	TRBV2	TRBJ2-7	TRBD2
CASSARTGAYQRGGYTF	TRBV9	TRBJ1-2	TRBD1
CASSLSGGTGELFF	TRBV7-2	TRBJ2-2	.
CASSPRQGDSNQPQHF	TRBV18	TRBJ1-5	TRBD1
CAISDGMGRESGGSGTGELFF	TRBV10-3	TRBJ2-2	.
CSADGTLGGYTF	TRBV29-1	TRBJ1-2	.
CASSLWSGAYEQYF	TRBV28	TRBJ2-7	.
CASSHDRNSGANVLTF	TRBV5-8	TRBJ2-6	.
CAWTRTPGAGTDTQYF	TRBV30	TRBJ2-3	.
CASSLASGQETQYF	TRBV5-4	TRBJ2-5	.
CASSFDESYEQYF	TRBV27	TRBJ2-7	.
CASSPGLAGVGELFF	TRBV9	TRBJ2-2	TRBD2
CASSLAANYEQYF	TRBV5-8	TRBJ2-7	.
CASSATANTEAFF	TRBV6-4	TRBJ1-1	.
CASSEDPSYEQYF	TRBV6-1	TRBJ2-7	.
CASSLSTGGQPQHF	TRBV28	TRBJ1-5	TRBD1
CASSALQGAGTEAFF	TRBV6-1	TRBJ1-1	TRBD1
CASSLTSGRASYEQYF	TRBV7-2	TRBJ2-7	TRBD2
CASSLMDRPYEQYF	TRBV5-1	TRBJ2-7	.
CASTQRQGGNSPLHF	TRBV6-1	TRBJ1-6	TRBD1
CASSLPGDGGETQYF	TRBV7-9	TRBJ2-5	.
CASSWDRADGTQYF	TRBV5-6	TRBJ2-3	TRBD1
CASSEWDIKYEQYF	TRBV10-1	TRBJ2-7	.
CASSIAKGSGVGPQHF	TRBV19	TRBJ1-5	.
CASSSRQAGVYDTF	TRBV6-5	TRBJ1-2	.
CASSEDVAWGEKLFF	TRBV19	TRBJ1-4	.
CASKIGPPPKQNEKLFF	TRBV2	TRBJ1-4	.
CATGKRKDQPQHF	TRBV10-3	TRBJ1-5	.
CASSLNRANSPLHF	TRBV5-8	TRBJ1-6	.
CASRPQGTDTQYF	TRBV11-1	TRBJ2-3	.
CASSLRTGKDTEAFF	TRBV7-8	TRBJ1-1	TRBD1
CASSLGTTTTYNEQFF	TRBV11-1	TRBJ2-1	.
CASSPTGTEASGNTIYF	TRBV5-1	TRBJ1-3	.
CASSYSALAGEQFF	TRBV6-5	TRBJ2-1	.
CSVEGLRQGTEFF	TRBV29-1	TRBJ2-1	TRBD1
CASRGEVEAFF	TRBV10-2	TRBJ1-1	.
CASSEVQVAEAFF	TRBV2	TRBJ1-1	.
CASSTVAVPDTEAFF	TRBV5-1	TRBJ1-1	.
CASSQAEGPHQPQHF	TRBV4-1	TRBJ1-5	.
CASRTGALSGANVLTF	TRBV19	TRBJ2-6	TRBD1
CASSDTRTSQGTEAFF	TRBV6-4	TRBJ1-1	.
CASLQGYSNQPQHF	TRBV6-6	TRBJ1-5	.
CAWKRQGAPRANVLTF	TRBV30	TRBJ2-6	TRBD1
CASSLQGSTEAFF	TRBV14	TRBJ1-1	.
CASVPPRNEQYF	TRBV23-1	TRBJ2-7	.
CASRRQAANYGYTF	TRBV6-5	TRBJ1-2	.
CASSQVQVSGNTIYF	TRBV4-2	TRBJ1-3	.